This T cell receptor beta chain was recovered during a study of T cell responses to AZD1222 COVID-19 vaccine (dated by TCRdb to the early 2020s). Describing the broader study: AZD1222 recipients given second doses at about 4 weeks or at about 12 weeks were pooled, since spike-specific TCR depth and breadth were not found to differ between the two schedules. A total of roughly 240 trial participants underwent TCR sequencing, of whom 207 received two doses of AZD1222 and approximately 25 received two doses of the MenACWY control vaccine. Trial participants were enrolled by age into subgroups of 18-55, 56-69 and 70-plus years, and 148, 28 and 57 TCR-sequenced participants, respectively, were included in these subgroups. Study-level results and caveats: Most participants were white British and females outnumbered males, and the authors suggested that clonal diversity may have been underestimated. In the small 56-69-year group, the increase in depth fell short of significance, most likely because of low power. Conclusions about previously exposed vaccinees were limited because only six AZD1222 recipients were SARS-CoV-2 seropositive at baseline. The vaccine-associated CD4 TCRs covered the entire spike protein, and the dominant responses fell in regions 160-218 and 743-854. After two AZD1222 doses, spike-specific TCR breadth and depth were significantly higher than at day 0 and than in MenACWY recipients. Nearly half of unique spike-specific TCRs reportedly recognized epitopes outside regions mutated in the B.1.351 and B.1.1.7 variants. Because no day 14 peak-response samples were available, the repertoires could be characterized only after the peak T cell response.

The CDR3 regions of human TCRbeta chains were subjected to immunosequencing. As for the original processing: Repertoire TCRs were matched against a reference library of SARS-CoV-2-specific TCRs generated with the MIRA antigen-specificity platform. Breadth meant the fraction of unique TCRs that were SARS-CoV-2-associated, whereas depth meant the fraction of total T cells that were SARS-CoV-2-associated. Using the MIRA data, each spike-specific TCR was mapped to the spike region that the TCR reacts to and placed in a CD4 or CD8 class. Log10-transformed breadth and depth values were compared by one-way ANOVA with Sidak's multiple comparisons tests. TCRdb carries this immuneACCESS record with in-frame sequences only. Its versions omit some clonotypes, under half of them owing to an unresolved V gene in the studies checked, with the rest unexplained. V and J calls and clone size are those listed in that table; D and trimming were worked out from the DNA. Across this sample there are around 140,000 clones, with over 90% seen only once. The top ten clonotypes cover 4.5% to 6% of the sample.

The meaning of the sample's time point label: baseline before first vaccination. Samples from vaccinated people were obtained from the UK trials COV001 and COV002, which included a single-blind randomized controlled phase 2/3 trial of AZD1222 (ChAdOx1 nCoV-19) in healthy adults. Trial participant PBMC samples were collected at day 0 and day 28 after the second dose for TCRbeta chain sequencing. This clone was observed a handful of times. Its antigen remains undetermined. No base quality values were provided; no much bigger clone lies one nucleotide off. Distinct nucleotide sequences in the sample also encode this CDR3. The CDR3 holds 15 amino acids from the cysteine to the phenylalanine. Of all the DNA, just the CDR3 is kept, 45 bases in frame from base 1. Clipping removes 1 base from V and 4 bases from J, with 1 as the unmatched junction base count. The germline V gene specifies SGHTA as CDR1 and FQGNSA as CDR2.

Sample: peripheral blood, taken on day 0 of AZD1222 vaccination. This receptor chain uses TRBV7-2 and TRBJ2-1; 10 central nucleotides agree with TRBD2. This TCR was sampled from an adult in good health. The CDR3 protein sequence reads: CASSLVAGGYNEQFF. The DNA reads TGTGCCAGCAGCTTAGTAGCGGGAGGTTACAATGAGCAGTTCTTC.